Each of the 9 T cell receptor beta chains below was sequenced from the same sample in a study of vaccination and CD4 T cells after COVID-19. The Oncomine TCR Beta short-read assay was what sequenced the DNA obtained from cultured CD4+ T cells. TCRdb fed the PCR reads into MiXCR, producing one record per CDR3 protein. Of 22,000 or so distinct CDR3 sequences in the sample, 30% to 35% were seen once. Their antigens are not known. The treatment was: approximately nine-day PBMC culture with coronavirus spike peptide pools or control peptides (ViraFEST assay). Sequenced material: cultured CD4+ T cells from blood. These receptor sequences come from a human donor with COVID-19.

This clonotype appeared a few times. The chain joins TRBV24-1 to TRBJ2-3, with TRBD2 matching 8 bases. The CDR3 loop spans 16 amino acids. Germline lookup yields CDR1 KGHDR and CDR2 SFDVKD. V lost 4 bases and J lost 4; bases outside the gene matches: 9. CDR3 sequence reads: CATSDPLAGGSDTQYF. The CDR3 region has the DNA TGTGCCACCAGTGACCCCCTGGCGGGGGGATCAGATACGCAGTATTTT.

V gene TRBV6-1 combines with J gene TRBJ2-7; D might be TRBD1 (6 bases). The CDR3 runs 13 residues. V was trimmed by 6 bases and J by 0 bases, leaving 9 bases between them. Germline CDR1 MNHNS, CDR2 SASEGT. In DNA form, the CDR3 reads TGTGCCAGCAGAGACAGGACCTCCTACGAGCAGTACTTC. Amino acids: CASRDRTSYEQYF.

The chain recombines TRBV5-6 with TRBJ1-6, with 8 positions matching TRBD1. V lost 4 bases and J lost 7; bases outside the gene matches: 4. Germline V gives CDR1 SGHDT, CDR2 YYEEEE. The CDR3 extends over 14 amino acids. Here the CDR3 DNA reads TGTGCCAGCAGCCTCCGACAGGGGAATTCACCCCTCCACTTT. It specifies CASSLRQGNSPLHF.

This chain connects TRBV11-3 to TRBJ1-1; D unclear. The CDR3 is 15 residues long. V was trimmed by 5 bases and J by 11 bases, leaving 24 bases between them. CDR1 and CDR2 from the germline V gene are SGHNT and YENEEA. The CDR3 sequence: CASSPRETWGFIAFF. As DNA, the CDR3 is TGTGCCAGCAGCCCCCGAGAGACGTGGGGTTTTATCGCTTTCTTT.

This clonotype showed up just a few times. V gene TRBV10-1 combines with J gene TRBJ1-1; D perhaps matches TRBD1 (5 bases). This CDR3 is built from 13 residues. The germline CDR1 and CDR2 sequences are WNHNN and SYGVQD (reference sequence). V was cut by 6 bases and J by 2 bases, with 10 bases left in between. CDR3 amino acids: CASRRQPNTEAFF. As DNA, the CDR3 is TGCGCCAGCAGGAGACAGCCAAACACTGAAGCTTTCTTT.

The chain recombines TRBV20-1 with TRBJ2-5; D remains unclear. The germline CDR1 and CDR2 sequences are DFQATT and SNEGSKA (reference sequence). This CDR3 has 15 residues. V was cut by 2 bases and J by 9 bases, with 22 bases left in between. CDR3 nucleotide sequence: TGCAGTGCTAGACCTCGAGGAACGCTCTCTGGTTCCCAGTACTTC. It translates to CSARPRGTLSGSQYF.

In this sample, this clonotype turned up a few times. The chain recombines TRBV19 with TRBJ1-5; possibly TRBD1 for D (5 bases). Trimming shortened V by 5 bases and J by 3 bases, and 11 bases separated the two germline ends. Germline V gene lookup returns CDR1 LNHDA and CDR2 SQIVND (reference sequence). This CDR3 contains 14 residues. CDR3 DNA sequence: TGTGCCAGTAGTTCAGGGACGGTCAATCAGCCCCAGCATTTT. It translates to CASSSGTVNQPQHF.

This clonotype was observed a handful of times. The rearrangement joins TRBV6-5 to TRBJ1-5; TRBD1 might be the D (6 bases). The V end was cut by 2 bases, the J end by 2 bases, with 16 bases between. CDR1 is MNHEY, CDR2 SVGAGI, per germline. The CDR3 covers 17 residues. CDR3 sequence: CASSYKQGAQGNQPQHF. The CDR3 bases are TGTGCCAGCAGTTACAAACAGGGTGCGCAGGGCAATCAGCCCCAGCATTTT.

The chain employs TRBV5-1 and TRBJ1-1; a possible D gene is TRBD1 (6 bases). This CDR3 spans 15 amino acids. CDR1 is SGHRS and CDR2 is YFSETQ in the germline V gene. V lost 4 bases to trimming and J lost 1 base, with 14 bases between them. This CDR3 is CASSNRVVGNTEAFF. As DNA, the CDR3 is TGCGCCAGCAGCAACAGGGTAGTAGGGAACACTGAAGCTTTCTTT.